This is a list of T cell receptor beta chains from one sample in a study of control samples from healthy donors and cancer patients. Clones were sequenced by immunoSEQ multiplex PCR, and TCRdb holds only the in-frame ones, with some missing. The sample consists of some 170,000 clones, roughly 94% of them appearing once. The sequenced material came from PBMCs. Receptor source: a man aged 55-75 years with colorectal cancer. Each CDR3 is given with its conserved first and last residue. Each record gives: clone size, V gene, D gene, J gene, CDR3 DNA, CDR3 protein. A D gene is named only where the DNA matches it firmly. Expanded clones are given a class, and other clones once, few, many or no size at all.

size: .; V: TRBV6-5; D: .; J: TRBJ2-2; DNA: TGTGCCAGCAGTTACTCAGCTTCCGGGGAGCTGTTTTTT; CDR3: CASSYSASGELFF
size: .; V: TRBV7-2; D: .; J: TRBJ2-3; DNA: TGTGCCAGCGAGGACTCTTCAGATACGCAGTATTTT; CDR3: CASEDSSDTQYF
size: .; V: TRBV6-1; D: .; J: TRBJ2-7; DNA: TGTGCCAGCAGTGTAGCAGACGGGCGGCAGTACTTC; CDR3: CASSVADGRQYF
size: .; V: TRBV5-1; D: TRBD1; J: TRBJ1-3; DNA: TGCGCCAGCAGCGGCGGGGACAGGGCGGCTGGAAACACCATATATTTT; CDR3: CASSGGDRAAGNTIYF
size: .; V: TRBV27; D: .; J: TRBJ1-2; DNA: TGTGCCAGCAGTACGAAACAGGGAAACTATGGCTACACCTTC; CDR3: CASSTKQGNYGYTF
size: .; V: TRBV23-1; D: .; J: TRBJ1-2; DNA: TGCGCCAGCCCTCAGCGTGTATATCGCCTCCTTAACTATGGCTACACCTTC; CDR3: CASPQRVYRLLNYGYTF
size: .; V: TRBV11-2; D: TRBD1; J: TRBJ1-1; DNA: TGTGCCAGCAGGCCAAGTCGGGACAGGGTGAACACTGAAGCTTTCTTT; CDR3: CASRPSRDRVNTEAFF
size: .; V: TRBV14; D: .; J: TRBJ1-2; DNA: TGTGCCAGCAGTCAAGTCGGACTTGGAGGGGGCTACACCTTC; CDR3: CASSQVGLGGGYTF
size: .; V: TRBV20-1; D: .; J: TRBJ1-2; DNA: TGCAGTGCTAGCAACAGCTATGGCTACACCTTC; CDR3: CSASNSYGYTF
size: .; V: TRBV6-2/TRBV6-3; D: .; J: TRBJ2-2; DNA: TGTGCCAGCAGTTACTCGATAGCCGATGGGGGGGAGCTGTTTTTT; CDR3: CASSYSIADGGELFF
size: once; V: TRBV6-5; D: .; J: TRBJ1-5; DNA: TGTGCCAGCCTTGACGCTGGACACAATCAGCCCCAGCATTTT; CDR3: CASLDAGHNQPQHF
size: .; V: TRBV6-4; D: .; J: TRBJ1-4; DNA: TGTGCCAGCAGTGGTACCCTAGTTGGTTCGCTGTTTTTT; CDR3: CASSGTLVGSLFF
size: few; V: TRBV9; D: TRBD1; J: TRBJ2-6; DNA: TGTGCCAGCAGCGGACAGGGCTCTGGGGCCAACGTCCTGACTTTC; CDR3: CASSGQGSGANVLTF
size: .; V: TRBV6-6; D: .; J: TRBJ1-1; DNA: TGTGCCAGCAGTGCTACAGAGAACACTGAAGCTTTCTTT; CDR3: CASSATENTEAFF
size: .; V: TRBV6-6; D: TRBD1; J: TRBJ2-7; DNA: TGTGCCAGCAGTTTAGGGACAGGGGAGGGGGAGCAGTACTTC; CDR3: CASSLGTGEGEQYF
size: .; V: TRBV3-1/TRBV3-2; D: .; J: TRBJ2-3; DNA: TGTGCCAGCAGCCAAGTTATGACTGGGAGGGGGGAAGATACGCAGTATTTT; CDR3: CASSQVMTGRGEDTQYF
size: .; V: TRBV28; D: .; J: TRBJ1-1; DNA: TGTGCCAGCAGCGGCCCCCCAGGGCACACTGAAGCTTTCTTT; CDR3: CASSGPPGHTEAFF
size: .; V: TRBV5-8; D: .; J: TRBJ1-4; DNA: TGTGCCAGCAGTGTCGGGGGGTCGACTAATGAAAAACTGTTTTTT; CDR3: CASSVGGSTNEKLFF
size: .; V: TRBV6-5; D: .; J: TRBJ2-6; DNA: TGTGCCAGCAGTTACAGTGGATCTGGGGCCAACGTCCTGACTTTC; CDR3: CASSYSGSGANVLTF
size: .; V: TRBV6-2/TRBV6-3; D: .; J: TRBJ2-7; DNA: TGTGCCAGCAGTTACCCGACGGGAGTCTACGAGCAGTACTTC; CDR3: CASSYPTGVYEQYF
size: .; V: TRBV7-2; D: TRBD1; J: TRBJ2-5; DNA: TGTGCCAGCAGCTCAAGGGGACAGGGTCTAGTAGAGACCCAGTACTTC; CDR3: CASSSRGQGLVETQYF
size: .; V: TRBV27; D: TRBD2; J: TRBJ2-1; DNA: TGTGCCAGCAGTTTACTAACTAGCGGGGGACCGTACAATGAGCAGTTCTTC; CDR3: CASSLLTSGGPYNEQFF
size: .; V: TRBV5-1; D: .; J: TRBJ1-2; DNA: TGCGCCAGCGGGGGTTCTAGCTATGGCTACACCTTC; CDR3: CASGGSSYGYTF
size: .; V: TRBV7-2; D: .; J: TRBJ2-7; DNA: TGTGCCAGCAGCTTAACCGGGAAGTATCTCTACGAGCAGTACTTC; CDR3: CASSLTGKYLYEQYF
size: .; V: TRBV19; D: .; J: TRBJ2-3; DNA: TGTGCCAGTAGTCCCCTCCCCGGGACCCGGTCGGATACGCAGTATTTT; CDR3: CASSPLPGTRSDTQYF
size: .; V: TRBV15; D: .; J: TRBJ2-3; DNA: TGTGCCACCAGCAGAGTAATAGCTACAGATACGCAGTATTTT; CDR3: CATSRVIATDTQYF
size: .; V: TRBV4-1; D: .; J: TRBJ2-3; DNA: TGCGCCAGCAGCCTTACGGGCATCGGGGCAGATACGCAGTATTTT; CDR3: CASSLTGIGADTQYF
size: once; V: TRBV4-1; D: TRBD1; J: TRBJ1-1; DNA: TGCGCCAGCAGCCAACGGGACAGGGTGAACACTGAAGCTTTCTTT; CDR3: CASSQRDRVNTEAFF
size: once; V: TRBV7-9; D: TRBD1; J: TRBJ2-7; DNA: TGTGCCAGCAGCTTAATCAGGGGGCCCGAGCAGTACTTC; CDR3: CASSLIRGPEQYF
size: .; V: TRBV6-5; D: TRBD2; J: TRBJ2-1; DNA: TGTGCCAGCAGTTACTTTGGGGGGGGGTCCTACAATGAGCAGTTCTTC; CDR3: CASSYFGGGSYNEQFF
size: .; V: TRBV29-1; D: .; J: TRBJ1-2; DNA: TGCAGCGTCGACCTTTCAGGGGACTATGGCTACACCTTC; CDR3: CSVDLSGDYGYTF
size: .; V: TRBV11-3; D: TRBD2; J: TRBJ2-5; DNA: TGTGCCAGCAGCCGCGGACTAGCGGGGGAGACCCAGTACTTC; CDR3: CASSRGLAGETQYF
size: .; V: TRBV27; D: .; J: TRBJ2-4; DNA: TGTGCCAGCAGTTTATCGGCCCTAGCCAAAAACATTCAGTACTTC; CDR3: CASSLSALAKNIQYF
size: once; V: TRBV19; D: .; J: TRBJ1-5; DNA: TGTGCCAGTAGTGATGTGGCGTTTAGCAATCAGCCCCAGCATTTT; CDR3: CASSDVAFSNQPQHF
size: .; V: TRBV6-6; D: TRBD1; J: TRBJ1-5; DNA: TGTGCCAGCAGTTACTCGATGGGGACAGCGGATCAGCCCCAGCATTTT; CDR3: CASSYSMGTADQPQHF
size: .; V: TRBV5-1; D: .; J: TRBJ1-2; DNA: TGCGCCAGCAGTTACCTTCAGGGAGGCTACACCTTC; CDR3: CASSYLQGGYTF
size: .; V: TRBV27; D: TRBD1; J: TRBJ2-3; DNA: TGTGCCAAAAAGGACAGGGAGTCAGATACGCAGTATTTT; CDR3: CAKKDRESDTQYF
size: .; V: TRBV10-1; D: .; J: TRBJ1-3; DNA: TGCGCCAGCAGTGCTGGGCAGGTCCCTGGAAACACCATATATTTT; CDR3: CASSAGQVPGNTIYF
size: .; V: TRBV5-3; D: TRBD1; J: TRBJ2-2; DNA: TGTGCCAGAAGCCCCCGGGACAGGGGTAACACCGGGGAGCTGTTTTTT; CDR3: CARSPRDRGNTGELFF
size: .; V: TRBV10-1; D: TRBD1; J: TRBJ1-1; DNA: TGCGCCAGCAGGGCGGGACAGGGGGCCGCTGAAGCTTTCTTT; CDR3: CASRAGQGAAEAFF
size: .; V: TRBV9; D: .; J: TRBJ1-4; DNA: TGTGCCAGCAGCGTAGGCATGACAGGGTTTTTT; CDR3: CASSVGMTGFF
size: .; V: TRBV6-5; D: .; J: TRBJ1-2; DNA: TGTGCCAGCATCCCAGTTAGCGGTACTAACTATGGCTACACCTTC; CDR3: CASIPVSGTNYGYTF
size: .; V: TRBV10-3; D: TRBD1; J: TRBJ2-2; DNA: TGTGCCATCCGAAACTTATCAGGCAGGGGGCCGAGGGGTACCGGGGAGCTGTTTTTT; CDR3: CAIRNLSGRGPRGTGELFF
size: .; V: TRBV2; D: .; J: TRBJ2-5; DNA: TGTGCCAGCACCGCCTCGGAGGGGGGAGAGACCCAGTACTTC; CDR3: CASTASEGGETQYF